This paragraph reports one T cell receptor (beta chain). Using immunoSEQ multiplex PCR, the repertoire was profiled, and TCRdb retains in-frame clones only, with some absent. Found here are some 2,400,000 clones, roughly 95% of them singletons; the top ten hold approximately 0.13%. This sample stems from a study of shared clonotypes between healthy human individuals. The CDR3 extends over 14 amino acids. The V end lost 6 bases, the J end lost 1 base, and 12 bases lay between the germline ends. In germline, CDR1 is ENHRY, CDR2 SYGVKD. This TCR was recovered from a man younger than 35 in good health. The specimen was naive CD4+ T cells sorted from blood. The subset was: CD45RA+ positively selected. This chain uses TRBV10-3 with TRBJ1-1, with a possible D match to TRBD1 (5 bases). The DNA of the CDR3 is TGTGCCATCAGAGTGGGGGGTCAGAACACTGAAGCTTTCTTT. Translation: CAIRVGGQNTEAFF.